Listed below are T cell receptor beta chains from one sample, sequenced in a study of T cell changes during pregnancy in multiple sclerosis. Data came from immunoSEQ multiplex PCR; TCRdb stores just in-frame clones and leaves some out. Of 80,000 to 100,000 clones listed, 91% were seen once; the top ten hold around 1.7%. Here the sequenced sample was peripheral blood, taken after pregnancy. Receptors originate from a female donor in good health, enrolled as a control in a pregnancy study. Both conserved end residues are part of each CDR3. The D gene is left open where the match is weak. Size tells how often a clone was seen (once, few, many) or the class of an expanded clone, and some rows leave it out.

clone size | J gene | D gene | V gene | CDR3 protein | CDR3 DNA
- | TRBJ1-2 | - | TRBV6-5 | CASSYSRGGNYGYTF | TGTGCCAGCAGTTACTCGAGGGGAGGGAACTATGGCTACACCTTC
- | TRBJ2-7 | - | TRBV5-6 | CASSWAGTLYEQYF | TGTGCCAGCAGCTGGGCCGGGACACTCTACGAGCAGTACTTC
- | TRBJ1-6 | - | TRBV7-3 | CASSLDSNSPPHF | TGTGCCAGCAGCTTAGACAGTAATTCACCCCCCCACTTT
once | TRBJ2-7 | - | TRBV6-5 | CASSGQYGSYEQYF | TGTGCCAGCAGCGGACAGTACGGCTCCTACGAGCAGTACTTC
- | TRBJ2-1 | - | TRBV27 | CASSLSSPAGALSSYNEQFF | TGTGCCAGCAGTTTATCGTCGCCCGCAGGGGCATTAAGCTCCTACAATGAGCAGTTCTTC
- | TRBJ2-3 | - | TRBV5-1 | CASSLGSGIMDTQYF | TGCGCCAGCAGCTTGGGTTCGGGAATTATGGATACGCAGTATTTT
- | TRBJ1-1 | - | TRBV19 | CASSIEPKRVDEAFF | TGTGCCAGTAGTATAGAGCCCAAGAGGGTGGATGAAGCTTTCTTT
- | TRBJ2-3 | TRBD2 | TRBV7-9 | CASSLGTSGVTDTQYF | TGTGCCAGCAGCTTAGGAACTAGCGGGGTGACAGATACGCAGTATTTT
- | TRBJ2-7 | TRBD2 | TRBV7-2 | CASSLGRGERYEQYF | TGTGCCAGCAGCTTGGGGCGGGGGGAACGCTACGAGCAGTACTTC
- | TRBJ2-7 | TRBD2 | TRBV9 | CASSPTGGLAYEQYF | TGTGCCAGCAGCCCCACTGGGGGACTAGCCTACGAGCAGTACTTC
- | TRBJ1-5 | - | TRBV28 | CASSGGGEGNQPQHF | TGTGCCAGCAGTGGGGGGGGAGAGGGCAATCAGCCCCAGCATTTT
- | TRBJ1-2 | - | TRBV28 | CASSFGGTPGYTF | TGTGCCAGCAGTTTCGGCGGGACGCCTGGCTACACCTTC
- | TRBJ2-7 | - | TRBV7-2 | CASSREISSYEQYF | TGTGCCAGCAGCCGGGAGATAAGTTCCTACGAGCAGTACTTC